This T cell receptor (beta chain) is from a study of blood T cells in healthy people across ages. Caucasian, healthy and from Russia, the donors were aged between roughly 6 and 95. Extractions gave at least 6 micrograms of total RNA per sample. This clonotype has more than one count but fewer than ten. CDR1 and CDR2 from the germline V gene are MNHEY and SVGAGI. The CDR3 loop spans 13 amino acids. The V and J ends lost 8 bases and 4 bases respectively, with 15 bases between them. With a J-beta primer mix and a sample-barcoded 5' primer, a second PCR ran roughly 7 to 11 cycles. TCRdb re-called the 5' RACE reads with MiXCR, one entry per CDR3 protein. The sample lists about 1.4 million distinct CDR3 sequences; around 59% were seen once.

This TCR derives from a man aged 18 to 30 in good health. The rearrangement uses TRBV6-5 and TRBJ2-7, with D tentatively TRBD2 (5 bases). Sequencing was carried out using blood. The CDR3 region is CASFDRSGYEQYF. CDR3 DNA: TGTGCCAGCTTCGATAGGTCGGGGTACGAGCAGTACTTC.